Sequencing of this TCR beta chain was carried out in a study of cytomegalovirus exposure and HLA in healthy donors. Findings and limits, study-wide: Analysis performed later showed TCR beta chains linked to HLA being more clonally expanded than equally common others.

The PCR ran on 60 Vbeta and 13 Jbeta primers. This table comes from immunoSEQ multiplex PCR, and its TCRdb copy is limited to in-frame clones, with some not included. The sample has about 160,000 clones, 60% to 80% seen once. At collection, donors were nominally healthy, but unrecorded immune exposures were probable. Notes on this clone: Its specificity is unknown.

CDR3 size: 15 residues. Germline trimming cut 6 bases from V and 8 bases from J; bases unmatched to any gene: 13. The germline V gene encodes CDR1 MDHEN and CDR2 SYDVKM. The rearrangement links TRBV28 to TRBJ1-2; 9 bases agree with TRBD1. The specimen was PBMCs. The receptor was isolated from a woman between 50 and 59 years old in good health and CMV-seropositive. CDR3 DNA sequence: TGTGCCAGCAGACCCACAGGGGGCTTTCTCCCGGGCTACACCTTC. Protein: CASRPTGGFLPGYTF.